These T cell receptor beta chains were read from a single sample in a study of cytomegalovirus exposure and HLA in healthy donors. Generated by immunoSEQ multiplex PCR, the TCRdb table keeps only in-frame clones and is missing some. The table includes around 170,000 clones, 84% detected once. Sequences were obtained from PBMCs. Receptors originate from a boy aged 2 to 10 in good health and CMV-seronegative. CDR3s leave out the opening cysteine and the closing phenylalanine or tryptophan. Clone size is not always given. Where it is, it says once, few, many or a class for expanded clones.

j_call,v_call,clone_size,cdr3_aa
TRBJ2-7,TRBV10-2,NA,ASSQGLAGGHEQY
TRBJ1-5,TRBV5-6,NA,ASSLVTGNQPQH
TRBJ2-7,TRBV28,NA,ASSPRGGGKNEQY
TRBJ1-5,TRBV29-1,NA,SARGGEGNQPQH
TRBJ1-1,TRBV6-5,NA,ASSVEGWGEAF
TRBJ1-2,TRBV4-1,NA,ASSQDQVSGAANYGYT
TRBJ2-1,TRBV7-2,NA,ASSAEPGGISLNEQF
TRBJ2-3,TRBV29-1,NA,SVARAGGNTQY
TRBJ2-1,TRBV6-5,NA,ASRAGTNEQF
TRBJ1-2,TRBV30,once,AWSVGGLGGYT
TRBJ1-5,TRBV2,few,ASSVEEYQPQH
TRBJ2-1,TRBV6-5,NA,ASSPIAGGPHEQF
TRBJ1-1,TRBV10-3,NA,ATFDRGNTEAF
TRBJ2-1,TRBV5-1,NA,ASSLDLAEVNEQF
TRBJ1-4,TRBV18,NA,ASSPGTGPIATNEKLF
TRBJ2-3,TRBV5-6,NA,ASTIRLAGGPDTQY
TRBJ2-1,TRBV27,NA,ASSLYVGGPNEQF
TRBJ1-1,TRBV5-1,NA,ASSEVDRPNTEAF
TRBJ2-1,TRBV27,NA,ASSLIAGGTYNEQF
TRBJ1-5,TRBV2,few,ASSTPRGQPYSNQPQH
TRBJ1-5,TRBV14,NA,ASSQGDSLTWPQH
TRBJ1-2,TRBV9,NA,ASSAGGVNYGYT
TRBJ2-7,TRBV5-1,NA,ASRAAGVRTYEQY
TRBJ1-2,TRBV4-1,NA,ASSQELGGKPYGYT
TRBJ2-1,TRBV7-2,NA,ASSLAGLAAHNEQF
TRBJ2-7,TRBV7-2,NA,ASSPLAGIPYEQY
TRBJ1-1,TRBV12-2,once,ASRRGLQGERGNTEAF
TRBJ2-7,TRBV5-1,NA,ASSFWPGDPYEQY
TRBJ2-1,TRBV18,NA,ASSPSGGDIYNEQF
TRBJ1-1,TRBV19,few,ASVRDRAGTEAF
TRBJ2-1,TRBV5-1,NA,ASSLDTSGRDEQF